One sample yielded the 4 T cell receptor beta chains listed below, sequenced in a study of memory CD4+ T cells and cytomegalovirus serostatus. The sort gate was single viable CD3+CD4+CD8-CD45RO+ cells for memory CD4+ T cells. The repertoire was sequenced with immunoSEQ multiplex PCR; TCRdb's copy has only in-frame clones and lacks some. The data contain around 53,000 clones, around 80% of them singletons. The specimen sequenced was memory CD4+ T cells from blood. The receptors shown here come from an adult in good health and CMV-seropositive.

Only a few counts were recorded for this clone. The chain has TRBV28 and TRBJ2-7; either TRBD1 or TRBD2 may fit D (5 bases each). Between the trimmed V and J ends, which lost 4 bases and 1 base, there was a span of 11 bases. The germline V gene encodes CDR1 MDHEN and CDR2 SYDVKM. The CDR3 covers 14 residues. CDR3 region: CASSYPGRSYEQYF. CDR3 DNA sequence: TGTGCCAGCAGTTACCCGGGACGGTCCTACGAGCAGTACTTC.

This clone was picked up a small number of times. The chain links TRBV7-8 to TRBJ1-5; D is ambiguous. The CDR3 length is 14 residues. Germline assignment: CDR1 SGHVS and CDR2 FQNEAQ. Trimming left V 1 base short and J 4 bases short, with 8 bases between. DNA for the CDR3: TGTGCCAGCAGCTTAGTAGCGGGAAATCAGCCCCAGCATTTT. As protein: CASSLVAGNQPQHF.

The chain is built from TRBV28 and TRBJ2-1, with 10 nucleotides matching TRBD1. Germline CDR1 and CDR2: MDHEN and SYDVKM. Losses at the gene ends were 5 bases for V and 8 bases for J; bases not matched to a gene: 12. This CDR3 region has 16 residues. This CDR3 is CASSITPGQGIYEQFF. CDR3 in DNA: TGTGCCAGCAGTATCACACCGGGACAGGGGATCTATGAGCAGTTCTTC.

The J gene is TRBJ1-2, the V gene TRBV6-6; D possibly corresponds to TRBD1 (5 bases). CDR3 length equals 13 residues. Germline assignment: CDR1 MNHNY and CDR2 SVGAGI (reference sequence). V was clipped by 5 bases and J by 6 bases, with 13 bases between them. CDR3 sequence reads: CASSRNRQDGYTF. CDR3 DNA: TGTGCCAGCAGTCGGAACAGGCAGGATGGCTACACCTTC.